Presented here are 29 T cell receptor beta chains from one specimen sequenced in a study of T cell repertoires in cytomegalovirus infection. From the reads, TCRdb called clonotypes with MiXCR, one entry per CDR3 protein. Of 630,000 or so distinct CDR3 sequences in the sample, approximately 25% were seen once. Source material: CD8+ T cells from PBMCs. Receptor source: a human donor in good health (CMV status not recorded). Some clones in this sample may be carry-over from other donors' samples.

The sample holds a few counts of this clonotype. The chain combines TRBV7-6 with TRBJ2-1, with D possibly being TRBD1 (6 bases). The CDR3 has 15 amino acids. CDR1 is SGHVS and CDR2 is FNYEAQ in the germline V gene. Deletions cut 2 bases from V and 5 bases from J, with 13 bases between. CDR3 loop: CASSLKIGQNNEQFF. Written as DNA, the CDR3 is TGTGCCAGCAGCTTAAAGATTGGACAGAACAATGAGCAGTTCTTC.

This clonotype was seen just once. This may arise from a read error, as a much more abundant clone is one base away. The chain is built from TRBV7-8 and TRBJ2-7; TRBD1 is a possible D gene (6 bases). The germline V gene has CDR1 SGHVS and CDR2 FQNEAQ. CDR3 size: 12 residues. The CDR3 DNA reads as TGTACCAGCAGCCTCAGGGGAACCGAGCAGTACTTC. It specifies CTSSLRGTEQYF.

This clonotype occurred many times. The chain joins TRBV5-4 to TRBJ2-5; D may be TRBD2 (5 bases). The CDR3 spans 21 residues. Looked up from germline, CDR1 is SGHNT and CDR2 is YYREEE (reference sequence). V was clipped by 5 bases and J by 4 bases, with 36 bases between them. CDR3 nucleotides: TGTGCCAGCAGATTGCGGGTACAACCTCTCCCGAGGGCTTCACGCCGAGAGACCCAGTACTTC. Translation gives CASRLRVQPLPRASRRETQYF.

This clonotype was counted only a few times. This sequence joins TRBV7-9 and TRBJ1-4; D is undetermined. The CDR3 is made up of 15 amino acids. Germline assignment: CDR1 SEHNR and CDR2 FQNEAQ (reference sequence). Trimming removed 4 bases from V and 4 bases from J, with 13 bases in between. This chain's CDR3 is CASSSQTASNEKLFF. The CDR3 region has the DNA TGTGCCAGCAGCTCCCAAACAGCGAGTAATGAAAAACTGTTTTTT.

The chain couples TRBV10-3 to TRBJ1-2, with a weak D call TRBD1 (6 bases). V was trimmed by 10 bases and J by 8 bases, leaving 23 bases between them. CDR3 length: 14 residues. CDR1 and CDR2 from the germline V gene are ENHRY and SYGVKD. The CDR3 DNA reads as TGTGCCACCATAGGGACAATTAATTTCAGAGGCTACACCTTC. Residues: CATIGTINFRGYTF.

This clonotype was seen a few times. The chain joins TRBV29-1 to TRBJ2-4, with D perhaps matching TRBD2 (6 bases). This CDR3 spans 17 amino acids. Germline V CDR1 and CDR2: SQVTM, ANQGSEA. The V gene lost 0 bases and the J gene lost 0 bases, with 15 bases spanning the gap. The CDR3 loop reads CSVEDPRGLKAKNIQYF. CDR3 nucleotides: TGCAGCGTTGAAGATCCTAGGGGACTTAAAGCCAAAAACATTCAGTACTTC. Together with reference TRBV29-1 and TRBJ2-4, the CDR3 gives the full variable domain: SAVISQKPSRDICQRGTSLTIQCQVDSQVTMMFWYRQQPGQSLTLIATANQGSEATYESGFVIDKFPISRPNLTFSTLTVSNMSPEDSSIYLCSVEDPRGLKAKNIQYFGAGTRLSVL.

The chain has TRBV5-4 and TRBJ2-7; 10 bases are shared with TRBD2. The CDR3 is 16 amino acids. V was pared by 2 bases and J by 4 bases, with 9 bases of the junction left unmatched. Germline values: CDR1 SGHNT, CDR2 YYREEE (reference sequence). CDR3 nucleotides: TGTGCCAGCAGCTTCGGCAGCGGGGGGGCTCTGTACGAGCAGTACTTC. The encoded protein is CASSFGSGGALYEQYF.

The chain combines TRBV27 with TRBJ2-7; a possible D gene is TRBD2 (7 bases). The V gene's germline CDR1 is MNHEY and CDR2 SMNVEV (reference sequence). CDR3 length: 15 amino acids. V was pared by 6 bases and J by 3 bases, with 18 bases between. The CDR3 loop reads CASSLRGGGIYEQYF. The CDR3 nucleotides are TGTGCCAGCAGCCTCCGAGGGGGAGGGATCTACGAGCAGTACTTC.

This clonotype turned up a few times. The chain carries TRBV7-6 and TRBJ1-6; 8 positions agree with TRBD1. This CDR3 region has 17 residues. Trimming took 5 bases from V and 1 from J; bases not matched to a gene: 7. Germline CDR1 is SGHVS and CDR2 is FNYEAQ. The CDR3 sequence is CASSPGQGVSYNSPLHF. The CDR3 DNA follows: TGTGCCAGCAGCCCAGGACAGGGAGTATCCTATAATTCACCCCTCCACTTT.

The V gene is TRBV2, the J gene TRBJ2-1; 11 positions agree with TRBD1. The V gene's germline CDR1 is SNHLY and CDR2 FYNNEI. J lost 7 bases, V lost 4 bases, and 9 bases had no gene match. There are 16 residues in the CDR3. In nucleotides, the CDR3 is TGTGCCAGCAGTGGATGGACAGGGGGCGCGAGGAATGAGCAGTTCTTC. Its protein product is CASSGWTGGARNEQFF.

J is TRBJ1-3 and V is TRBV15; D is uncertain. Trimming took off 8 bases at V and 0 bases at J, with 26 bases between the two ends. Germline V gives CDR1 LNHNV, CDR2 YYDKDF (reference sequence). The CDR3 consists of 19 residues. CDR3 DNA sequence: TGTGCCACCTCACTCCCTTTGCAGGACTCTGATTTCTCTGGAAACACCATATATTTT. Residues: CATSLPLQDSDFSGNTIYF.

The V call is TRBV15, the J call TRBJ1-2, with 8 bases lining up with TRBD1. Per germline, CDR1 LNHNV and CDR2 YYDKDF (reference sequence). The J segment lost 10 bases and the V segment lost 3 bases, leaving 7 bases of the junction unmatched. This CDR3 has 13 amino acids. The CDR3 DNA reads TGTGCCACCAGCAGGGACAGGGTTCGTCTCTACACCTTC. Amino acids: CATSRDRVRLYTF.

The chain joins TRBV5-4 to TRBJ1-2; no clear D gene. The V end lost 0 bases, the J end lost 8 bases, and 8 bases lay between the germline ends. The V gene's germline CDR1 is SGHNT and CDR2 YYREEE (reference sequence). This CDR3 has 12 amino acids. CDR3 in DNA: TGTGCCAGCAGCTTGGGGGAAAACGGCTACACCTTC. Translated: CASSLGENGYTF.

This clonotype showed up many times. J is TRBJ1-5 and V is TRBV12-3 or TRBV12-4, with a weak D call TRBD1 (6 bases). V shed 2 bases and J shed 1 base, with 12 bases lying between them. There are 16 residues in the CDR3. DNA for the CDR3: TGTGCCAGCAGTTTAACTCAGGGGCTCAGCAATCAGCCCCAGCATTTT. It codes for CASSLTQGLSNQPQHF.

This clonotype was counted only a few times. This chain uses TRBV9 with TRBJ2-1; D not resolved. The CDR3 is made up of 13 amino acids. Germline-derived CDR1 and CDR2 are SGDLS and YYNGEE. V dropped 0 bases and J dropped 2 bases, with 3 bases sitting between them. CDR3 amino acids: CASSVETYNEQFF. CDR3 sequence (DNA): TGTGCCAGCAGCGTAGAAACCTACAATGAGCAGTTCTTC. The full variable domain, with the rest looked up from reference TRBV9 and TRBJ2-1, is DSGVTQTPKHLITATGQRVTLRCSPRSGDLSVYWYQQSLDQGLQFLIQYYNGEERAKGNILERFSAQQFPDLHSELNLSSLELGDSALYFCASSVETYNEQFFGPGTRLTVL.

Many counts were recorded for this clonotype. The V and J genes are TRBV7-9 and TRBJ2-4; D gene unclear. The CDR3 is made up of 14 amino acids. Germline CDR1 and CDR2: SEHNR and FQNEAQ (reference sequence). The V gene lost 5 bases and the J gene lost 3 bases, with 11 bases spanning the gap. The chain's CDR3 is CASSPPPDKNIQYF. Written as DNA, the CDR3 is TGTGCCAGCAGCCCGCCGCCCGACAAAAACATTCAGTACTTC.

This clonotype has just a few counts. The chain recombines TRBV7-9 with TRBJ2-1; a possible D gene is TRBD2 (5 bases). With 2 bases removed from V and 8 bases from J, the gap between germline ends came to 10 bases. The CDR3 extends over 13 amino acids. Per the germline V gene, CDR1 is SEHNR and CDR2 is FQNEAQ (reference sequence). In DNA, the CDR3 is TGTGCCAGCAGCTTACGGGGAGAGGATGAGCAGTTCTTC. Translation gives CASSLRGEDEQFF.

This chain connects TRBV2 to TRBJ2-2; 9 positions match TRBD2. CDR3 length equals 14 residues. After removal of 3 bases from V and 6 bases from J, the junction contained 2 bases not matched to a gene. Germline V gives CDR1 SNHLY, CDR2 FYNNEI. Written as DNA, the CDR3 is TGTGCCAGCAGTGAGATAGCGGGGGCCGGGGAGCTGTTTTTT. Translation: CASSEIAGAGELFF. Full variable domain (missing parts from reference TRBV2 and TRBJ2-2): EPEVTQTPSHQVTQMGQEVILRCVPISNHLYFYWYRQILGQKVEFLVSFYNNEISEKSEIFDDQFSVERPDGSNFTLKIRSTKLEDSAMYFCASSEIAGAGELFFGEGSRLTVL.

This clonotype occurred many times. This rearrangement joins TRBV7-9 to TRBJ2-7; D is possibly TRBD2 (5 bases). This CDR3 comprises 14 residues. The V gene's germline CDR1 is SEHNR and CDR2 FQNEAQ (reference sequence). Trimming stripped 3 bases from V and 0 bases from J, with 9 bases between. CDR3 nucleotide sequence: TGTGCCAGCAGCTTGCAGGAGGACTCCTACGAGCAGTACGTC. It yields the protein CASSLQEDSYEQYV.

The genes are TRBV12-3 or TRBV12-4 and TRBJ2-5, with 15 bases fitting TRBD2. V gave up 2 bases and J gave up 5 bases; unmatched junction bases: 9. This CDR3 has 18 residues. CDR3 nucleotide sequence: TGTGCCAGCAGTTTACTTGGGACTAGCGGGGGGCCGGAGGAGACCCAGTACTTC. Translating it yields CASSLLGTSGGPEETQYF.

There are many counts of this clonotype. The chain carries TRBV7-9 and TRBJ2-7; 7 positions match TRBD1. V lost 5 bases, J lost 1 base, and 11 bases stayed unmatched. This CDR3 comprises 16 residues. The germline gives CDR1 SEHNR, CDR2 FQNEAQ (reference sequence). Here the CDR3 reads CASSVTSTGASYEQYF. In DNA form, the CDR3 reads TGTGCCAGCAGCGTTACTTCAACAGGGGCTTCCTACGAGCAGTACTTC.

In its sample, this clonotype was seen many times. V and J are TRBV19 and TRBJ2-3, with unresolved D. Germline CDR1 LNHDA, CDR2 SQIVND (reference sequence). V was shortened by 7 bases and J by 0 bases, with 11 bases between the two germline ends. This CDR3 comprises 14 residues. The CDR3 nucleotides are TGTGCCAGTAAAGAAAACCATAGCACAGATACGCAGTATTTT. Its translation is CASKENHSTDTQYF.

V gene TRBV27 combines with J gene TRBJ2-1; a weak D match, TRBD2 (5 bases). This CDR3 spans 11 amino acids. Trimming removed 8 bases at V and 7 bases at J, with 9 bases between. Germline V CDR1 and CDR2: MNHEY, SMNVEV (reference sequence). The CDR3 DNA sequence: TGTGCCAGCGGGCGGAGGAATGAGCAGTTCTTC. It codes for CASGRRNEQFF.

The V call is TRBV9, the J call TRBJ2-1; TRBD2 might be the D (6 bases). This CDR3 region has 14 residues. V was cut by 0 bases and J by 7 bases, with 11 bases left in between. Germline CDR1 reads SGDLS; CDR2 reads YYNGEE. CDR3 residues: CASSVVPGRNEQFF. CDR3 nucleotides: TGTGCCAGCAGCGTAGTTCCGGGGAGGAATGAGCAGTTCTTC.

The chain couples TRBV20-1 to TRBJ2-3; the D is unclear. Germline assignment: CDR1 DFQATT and CDR2 SNEGSKA (reference sequence). V lost 0 bases, J lost 9 bases, and 4 bases lay in between. This CDR3 region has 10 residues. The CDR3 region is CSARDFTQYF. In DNA form, the CDR3 reads TGCAGTGCTAGAGATTTCACGCAGTATTTT.

This clonotype was found many times. J is TRBJ2-3 and V is TRBV7-2, with 7 nucleotides matching TRBD2. Germline CDR1 reads SGHTA; CDR2 reads FQGNSA. Germline trimming cut 5 bases from V and 2 bases from J; bases unmatched to any gene: 7. CDR3 length equals 15 residues. The CDR3 coding sequence is TGTGCCAGCAGCCGAACTAGCGCGAACACAGATACGCAGTATTTT. This encodes CASSRTSANTDTQYF.

The sample holds many counts of this clonotype. V is TRBV7-9 and J is TRBJ2-2; tentative D call: TRBD1 (6 bases). CDR1 is SEHNR, CDR2 FQNEAQ, per germline (reference sequence). V was pared by 4 bases and J by 9 bases, with 15 bases between. The CDR3 runs to 14 residues. CDR3 protein: CASSYGQSGRELFF. For the CDR3, the DNA is TGTGCCAGCAGCTACGGACAGAGTGGCCGGGAGCTGTTTTTT.

Turning to this clonotype: A much larger clone sits a single nucleotide away, making a read error possible. V gene TRBV7-3 combines with J gene TRBJ2-5, with D possibly matching TRBD2 (5 bases). The V end lost 3 bases, the J end lost 5 bases, and 10 bases lay between the germline ends. CDR1 SGHTA and CDR2 FQGTGA come from the germline V gene. CDR3 length: 13 residues. This CDR3 is CASSFETGETQYF. The CDR3 DNA reads as TGTGCCAGCAGCTTCGAGACGGGGGAGACCCAGTACTTC.

V is TRBV3-1 and J is TRBJ1-1; D is perhaps TRBD1 (5 bases). V was trimmed by 3 bases and J by 8 bases, leaving 13 bases between them. Germline V gene lookup returns CDR1 LGHDT and CDR2 YNNKEL (reference sequence). The length of the CDR3 is 13 residues. The CDR3 region is CASSHEGRPEAFF. The DNA of the CDR3 is TGTGCCAGCAGCCACGAGGGGAGGCCAGAAGCTTTCTTT. The full variable domain, completed using reference TRBV3-1 and TRBJ1-1, is DTAVSQTPKYLVTQMGNDKSIKCEQNLGHDTMYWYKQDSKKFLKIMFSYNNKELIINETVPNRFSPKSPDKAHLNLHINSLELGDSAVYFCASSHEGRPEAFFGQGTRLTVV.